This T cell receptor (beta chain) was profiled in a study of OX40 agonist ivuxolimab in advanced cancers. Turning to the study itself: In this trial design, patients received ivuxolimab intravenously at 0.01 to 10 mg/kg every 2 weeks. Dose-escalation patients were diagnosed with hepatocellular carcinoma, melanoma, renal cell cancer or head and neck cancer. A mean age of roughly 60 years, range roughly 23 to 79, was recorded, and approximately 79% were male.

Data came from immunoSEQ multiplex PCR; TCRdb stores just in-frame clones and leaves some out. The sample has about 37,000 clones, around 83% seen once. Germline V gene lookup returns CDR1 SNHLY and CDR2 FYNNEI. This CDR3 comprises 14 residues. V lost 0 bases, J lost 9 bases, and 14 bases lay in between. A note on this clone: Its target is unknown.

Study findings and constraints: Specificity for antigen went undetermined in the expanded peripheral T cells.

The source of this sequence is an adult with an advanced solid tumor such as melanoma, head and neck, liver or kidney cancer. Specimen: CD4+ or CD8+ T cells sorted from blood, collected in a trial of the OX40 agonist ivuxolimab. This rearrangement joins TRBV2 to TRBJ2-5; D gene uncertain. Here the CDR3 reads CASSEALRSAAQYF. CDR3 nucleotides: TGTGCCAGCAGTGAAGCGCTTAGGTCGGCGGCCCAGTACTTC.